This T cell receptor beta chain stems from a study of CD8+CD57+ T cells in acquired aplastic anemia. Whoever was chosen for sequencing had shown CD8+CD57+ cell expansion by flow cytometry. TCR beta VDJ and CDR3 profiles were obtained from a genomic DNA template. TCRdb processed the reads anew with MiXCR; each CDR3 protein has one entry. The sample contains some 140,000 distinct CDR3 sequences, about 48% of which appear only once. Sequencing input: sorted CD4+, CD8+, or CD8+CD57+ T cells (not recorded which) from PBMCs. This TCR was sampled from a human donor with aplastic anemia.

DNA of the CDR3: TGCAGTGCTAGAGGGGTCAGGGACCACTACGAGCAGTACTTC. This codes for CSARGVRDHYEQYF. The J gene is TRBJ2-7, the V gene TRBV20-1; the D call may be TRBD1 or TRBD2 (5 bases each). There are 14 residues in the CDR3. Germline lookup yields CDR1 DFQATT and CDR2 SNEGSKA (reference sequence). V lost 1 base and J lost 3, with 13 bases in between.